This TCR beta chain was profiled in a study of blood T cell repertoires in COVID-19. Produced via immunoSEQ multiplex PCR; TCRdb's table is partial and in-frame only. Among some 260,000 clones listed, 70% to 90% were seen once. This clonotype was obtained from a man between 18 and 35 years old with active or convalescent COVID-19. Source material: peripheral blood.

As DNA, the CDR3 is TGTGCCACCAGTGATCCGAACGCGGGTAAGCAGTACTTC. Its translation is CATSDPNAGKQYF. The chain is built from TRBV24-1 and TRBJ2-7, with a weak D call TRBD2 (5 bases). Germline-derived CDR1 and CDR2 are KGHDR and SFDVKD. Trimming removed 3 bases at V and 8 bases at J, with 13 bases between. CDR3 size: 13 residues.